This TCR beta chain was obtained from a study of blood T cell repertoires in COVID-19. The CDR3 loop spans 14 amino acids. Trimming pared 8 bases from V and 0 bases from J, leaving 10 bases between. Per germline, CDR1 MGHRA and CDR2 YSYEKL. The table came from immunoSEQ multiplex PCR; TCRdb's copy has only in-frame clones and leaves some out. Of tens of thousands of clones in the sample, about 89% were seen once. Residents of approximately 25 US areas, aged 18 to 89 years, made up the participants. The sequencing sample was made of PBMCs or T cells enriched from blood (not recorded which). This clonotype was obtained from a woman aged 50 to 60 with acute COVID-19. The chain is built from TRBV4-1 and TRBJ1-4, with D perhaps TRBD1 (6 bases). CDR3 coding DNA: TGCGCCAGCGGGACACTAGCAACTAATGAAAAACTGTTTTTT. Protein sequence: CASGTLATNEKLFF.